The 23 T cell receptor beta chains below were found in one sample sequenced in a study of T cell repertoires in cytomegalovirus infection (dated 2019 in TCRdb). The antigens for these receptors are not known. Reading the label with the study, this specimen's treatment or condition is: in vitro stimulation with specific CMV peptide epitopes to enrich CMV-specific T cells. The sequencer listed for this sample is Illumina HiSeq 1500. The raw public reads went through TCRdb reprocessing: fastp at Q25, MiXCR clone calling, in-frame beta chains kept. A single entry per CDR3 protein holds the most common genes and DNA from its merged rows. The sample table contains around 900,000 distinct CDR3 sequences; only one count was recorded for approximately 33% of them. The top ten clonotypes cover 13% of the sample. The sample here was cultured CD8+ T cells from PBMCs, taken from culture after CMV antigen stimulation. The source of these receptors is a human donor in good health (CMV status not recorded). Some clones in this sample may be carry-over from other donors' samples.

J is TRBJ1-2 and V is TRBV9; the D gene is possibly TRBD1 (6 bases). The CDR3 spans 13 residues. V was trimmed by 3 bases and J by 6 bases, leaving 12 bases between them. The germline V gene encodes CDR1 SGDLS and CDR2 YYNGEE. CDR3 region: CASSASGDNGYTF. DNA of the CDR3: TGTGCCAGCAGCGCCTCAGGGGACAATGGCTACACCTTC.

The chain combines TRBV25-1 with TRBJ1-1, with 7 bases fitting TRBD1. Germline V gene lookup returns CDR1 MGHDK and CDR2 SYGVNS. With V trimmed by 3 bases and J by 0 bases, 10 bases remained unmatched. This CDR3 is built from 17 residues. The CDR3 DNA reads TGTGCCAGCAGTGACCCCGAGCCCGGGACAGTGAACACTGAAGCTTTCTTT. This translates into CASSDPEPGTVNTEAFF.

This clonotype was found many times. This chain joins TRBV19 and TRBJ1-1, with D uncertain. The CDR3 sequence is 13 residues long. CDR1 and CDR2 (germline): LNHDA, SQIVND (reference sequence). Deletions cut 9 bases from V and 1 base from J, with 12 bases between. Here the CDR3 DNA reads TGTGCCAGCAGCCCAACAACGAACACTGAAGCTTTCTTT. This translates into CASSPTTNTEAFF.

The sample holds a few counts of this clonotype. This rearrangement joins TRBV5-1 to TRBJ2-1, with D perhaps matching TRBD2 (7 bases). Deletions cut 4 bases from V and 4 bases from J, with 21 bases between. The CDR3 consists of 17 residues. CDR1 is SGHRS and CDR2 is YFSETQ in the germline V gene. CDR3 bases: TGCGCCAGCAGCCTGTCTGGGGCGGGGGCGCCTTACAATGAGCAGTTCTTC. This translates into CASSLSGAGAPYNEQFF.

The DNA of the CDR3 is TGTGCCAGCAGCGTAGGACAGCCTCAAGAGACCCAGTACTTC. This gives the protein CASSVGQPQETQYF. The V call is TRBV9, the J call TRBJ2-5, with D possibly matching TRBD1 (5 bases). The length of the CDR3 is 14 residues. Germline-derived CDR1 and CDR2 are SGDLS and YYNGEE. The V end lost 0 bases, the J end lost 2 bases, and 8 bases lay between the germline ends.

The rearrangement links TRBV7-9 to TRBJ2-3; D remains ambiguous. There are 12 residues in the CDR3. With 4 bases removed from V and 12 bases from J, the gap between germline ends came to 14 bases. The germline gives CDR1 SEHNR, CDR2 FQNEAQ (reference sequence). The CDR3 sequence: CASSSPLDRQYF. CDR3 nucleotide sequence: TGTGCCAGCAGCTCGCCCTTAGACCGCCAGTATTTT.

This clonotype was seen more than once but under ten times. This chain joins TRBV11-2 and TRBJ2-1; D remains unclear. CDR1 is SGHAT, CDR2 FQNNGV, per germline. The V end lost 1 base, the J end lost 10 bases, and 23 bases lay between the germline ends. The CDR3 totals 17 residues. This CDR3 is CASSLVVVGQSVKEQFF. The CDR3 coding sequence is TGTGCCAGCAGCTTAGTAGTGGTGGGCCAGTCGGTAAAGGAGCAGTTCTTC.

This clonotype appeared many times. The chain uses TRBV7-2 and TRBJ1-5; unclear D gene. Looked up from germline, CDR1 is SGHTA and CDR2 is FQGNSA. The CDR3 is 13 residues long. The V and J ends lost 5 bases and 6 bases respectively, with 11 bases between them. The CDR3 is CASSRRTGQPQHF. The DNA of the CDR3 is TGTGCCAGCAGCCGCCGGACGGGTCAGCCCCAGCATTTT.

About this clonotype itself: This CDR3 fails to terminate in the conserved phenylalanine or tryptophan, so it likely reflects a read error. The J gene is TRBJ2-5, the V gene TRBV7-2; perhaps TRBD2 as D (7 bases). Germline V gives CDR1 SGHTA, CDR2 FQGNSA. Trimming took 1 base from V and 5 from J, leaving 17 bases between them. The CDR3 runs 16 residues. In DNA form, the CDR3 reads TGTGCCAGCAGCTTAGGCCTCGGGGGGCTTTTCGAGACCCAGTACTCC. Residues: CASSLGLGGLFETQYS.

The V and J genes are TRBV5-5 and TRBJ2-7; D uncertain. The V gene lost 1 base and the J gene lost 2 bases, with 19 bases spanning the gap. This CDR3 is 17 amino acids long. Germline V gene lookup returns CDR1 SGHKS and CDR2 YYEKEE (reference sequence). This chain's CDR3 is CASSLYMNSRATYEQYV. The DNA for the CDR3 is TGTGCCAGCAGCTTGTACATGAACAGCCGCGCCACCTACGAGCAGTACGTC.

V gene TRBV10-3 combines with J gene TRBJ1-4, with 7 bases aligning to TRBD1. Trimming took 6 bases from V and 7 from J; bases not matched to a gene: 2. The CDR3 has 12 amino acids. Germline-derived CDR1 and CDR2 are ENHRY and SYGVKD. CDR3 nucleotide sequence: TGTGCCATCAGGGGACAGTCTGAAAAACTGTTTTTT. Residues: CAIRGQSEKLFF.

The chain links TRBV9 to TRBJ1-6, with D hard to call. There are 15 residues in the CDR3. Trimming shortened V by 4 bases and J by 8 bases, and 16 bases separated the two germline ends. Germline V gives CDR1 SGDLS, CDR2 YYNGEE. The CDR3, as DNA: TGTGCCAGCAGCCCCCAGGAGACCCCCTATTCACCCCTCCACTTT. It yields the protein CASSPQETPYSPLHF.

This clonotype has only a few counts. This chain uses TRBV12-5 with TRBJ1-2, with D perhaps matching TRBD1 (6 bases). The germline gives CDR1 LGHNT, CDR2 FRNRAP. The CDR3 totals 14 residues. The ends were cut back, 5 bases at V and 4 bases at J, with 14 bases in the middle. CDR3 loop: CASGGTQGAYGYTF. Here the CDR3 DNA reads TGTGCTAGTGGTGGGACACAAGGGGCCTATGGCTACACCTTC.

This clonotype has ten or more counts. The chain carries TRBV20-1 and TRBJ1-4; D is perhaps TRBD1 (6 bases). CDR3 length: 14 residues. The germline CDR1 and CDR2 sequences are DFQATT and SNEGSKA (reference sequence). V lost 6 bases to trimming and J lost 8 bases, with 19 bases between them. This CDR3 is CSAKPGGRREKLFF. The CDR3 region has the DNA TGCAGTGCCAAACCCGGGGGGCGAAGGGAAAAACTGTTTTTT.

This chain links TRBV12-3 or TRBV12-4 with TRBJ1-5, with TRBD1 matching 8 bases. V lost 5 bases and J lost 2; bases outside the gene matches: 17. CDR3 length: 19 residues. The CDR3 region has the DNA TGTGCCAGCAGTGGGAAACCGGGACAGGCCGTCGGTGGCAATCAGCCCCAGCATTTT. It specifies CASSGKPGQAVGGNQPQHF.

This chain links TRBV10-3 with TRBJ1-1; 8 bases are a match to TRBD1. The germline gives CDR1 ENHRY, CDR2 SYGVKD. The CDR3 has 16 residues. V lost 0 bases to trimming and J lost 0 bases; unmatched junction nucleotides: 3. In nucleotides, the CDR3 is TGTGCCATCAGTGAGTCCAGGGGGCGGATGAACACTGAAGCTTTCTTT. This encodes CAISESRGRMNTEAFF.

The chain combines TRBV28 with TRBJ1-2; D is unresolved. Germline CDR1 and CDR2: MDHEN and SYDVKM. The V and J ends lost 3 bases and 2 bases respectively, with 7 bases between them. The CDR3 extends over 13 amino acids. CDR3 sequence reads: CASSFSKNYGYTF. Written as DNA, the CDR3 is TGTGCCAGCAGTTTCTCGAAGAACTATGGCTACACCTTC.

The V and J genes are TRBV27 and TRBJ1-1; maybe TRBD1 (6 bases). Germline values: CDR1 MNHEY, CDR2 SMNVEV (reference sequence). The V end was cut by 5 bases, the J end by 5 bases, with 15 bases between. The CDR3 is 14 amino acids. The chain's CDR3 is CASSMGIGGTEAFF. The CDR3 DNA follows: TGTGCCAGCAGTATGGGGATAGGGGGGACTGAAGCTTTCTTT.

The rearrangement joins TRBV4-1 to TRBJ2-2; 7 positions agree with TRBD2. Germline trimming cut 4 bases from V and 2 bases from J; bases unmatched to any gene: 7. The CDR3 totals 16 residues. The germline CDR1 and CDR2 sequences are MGHRA and YSYEKL. CDR3 sequence: CASSPLAGDNTGELFF. CDR3 nucleotide sequence: TGCGCCAGCAGCCCCTTGGCGGGGGATAACACCGGGGAGCTGTTTTTT.

V usage is TRBV29-1 and J usage is TRBJ2-5; D not resolved. The CDR3 sequence is 10 residues long. The V gene's germline CDR1 is SQVTM and CDR2 ANQGSEA. V was clipped by 6 bases and J by 0 bases, with 2 bases between them. The CDR3: CSVNQETQYF. The CDR3 nucleotides read TGCAGCGTCAACCAAGAGACCCAGTACTTC.

This clonotype was counted between two and nine times. V gene TRBV27 combines with J gene TRBJ2-5; D perhaps matches TRBD2 (6 bases). The V gene lost 2 bases and the J gene lost 7 bases, with 14 bases spanning the gap. CDR1 and CDR2 from the germline V gene are MNHEY and SMNVEV (reference sequence). This CDR3 is 14 amino acids long. CDR3 nucleotides: TGTGCCAGCAGTTTAGTCGGGGGTCCCAGGACCCAGTACTTC. Protein sequence: CASSLVGGPRTQYF.

This clonotype was counted at least ten times. One end of the junction does not line up with germline, which may come from a read error. The rearrangement joins TRBV7-2 to TRBJ2-5; 10 bases line up with TRBD1. CDR3 size: 15 residues. Germline values: CDR1 SGHTA, CDR2 FQGNSA. This CDR3 reads CASSFVDRGQGTQYF. CDR3 DNA sequence: TGTGCCAGCAGCTTCGTCGACAGGGGGCAAGGGACCCAGTACTTC.

The chain's CDR3 is CASSPGRETEAFF. CDR3 DNA sequence: TGTGCCAGCAGCCCCGGACGGGAGACTGAAGCTTTCTTT. V and J are TRBV7-6 and TRBJ1-1; D unclear. The V gene lost 5 bases and the J gene lost 5 bases, with 12 bases spanning the gap. This CDR3 contains 13 residues. Germline-derived CDR1 and CDR2 are SGHVS and FNYEAQ.